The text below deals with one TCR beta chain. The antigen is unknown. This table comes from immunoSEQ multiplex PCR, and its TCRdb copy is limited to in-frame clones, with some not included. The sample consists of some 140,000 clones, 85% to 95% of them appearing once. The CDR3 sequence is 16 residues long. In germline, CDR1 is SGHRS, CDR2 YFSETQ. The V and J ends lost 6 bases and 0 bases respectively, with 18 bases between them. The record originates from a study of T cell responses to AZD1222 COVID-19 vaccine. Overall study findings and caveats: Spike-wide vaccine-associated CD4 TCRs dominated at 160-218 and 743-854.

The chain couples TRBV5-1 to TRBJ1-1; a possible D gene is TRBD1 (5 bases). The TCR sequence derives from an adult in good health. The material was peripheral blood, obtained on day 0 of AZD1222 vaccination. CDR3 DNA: TGCGCCAGCAAAGGGGCAGGGCGAGACATGAACACTGAAGCTTTCTTT. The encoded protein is CASKGAGRDMNTEAFF.